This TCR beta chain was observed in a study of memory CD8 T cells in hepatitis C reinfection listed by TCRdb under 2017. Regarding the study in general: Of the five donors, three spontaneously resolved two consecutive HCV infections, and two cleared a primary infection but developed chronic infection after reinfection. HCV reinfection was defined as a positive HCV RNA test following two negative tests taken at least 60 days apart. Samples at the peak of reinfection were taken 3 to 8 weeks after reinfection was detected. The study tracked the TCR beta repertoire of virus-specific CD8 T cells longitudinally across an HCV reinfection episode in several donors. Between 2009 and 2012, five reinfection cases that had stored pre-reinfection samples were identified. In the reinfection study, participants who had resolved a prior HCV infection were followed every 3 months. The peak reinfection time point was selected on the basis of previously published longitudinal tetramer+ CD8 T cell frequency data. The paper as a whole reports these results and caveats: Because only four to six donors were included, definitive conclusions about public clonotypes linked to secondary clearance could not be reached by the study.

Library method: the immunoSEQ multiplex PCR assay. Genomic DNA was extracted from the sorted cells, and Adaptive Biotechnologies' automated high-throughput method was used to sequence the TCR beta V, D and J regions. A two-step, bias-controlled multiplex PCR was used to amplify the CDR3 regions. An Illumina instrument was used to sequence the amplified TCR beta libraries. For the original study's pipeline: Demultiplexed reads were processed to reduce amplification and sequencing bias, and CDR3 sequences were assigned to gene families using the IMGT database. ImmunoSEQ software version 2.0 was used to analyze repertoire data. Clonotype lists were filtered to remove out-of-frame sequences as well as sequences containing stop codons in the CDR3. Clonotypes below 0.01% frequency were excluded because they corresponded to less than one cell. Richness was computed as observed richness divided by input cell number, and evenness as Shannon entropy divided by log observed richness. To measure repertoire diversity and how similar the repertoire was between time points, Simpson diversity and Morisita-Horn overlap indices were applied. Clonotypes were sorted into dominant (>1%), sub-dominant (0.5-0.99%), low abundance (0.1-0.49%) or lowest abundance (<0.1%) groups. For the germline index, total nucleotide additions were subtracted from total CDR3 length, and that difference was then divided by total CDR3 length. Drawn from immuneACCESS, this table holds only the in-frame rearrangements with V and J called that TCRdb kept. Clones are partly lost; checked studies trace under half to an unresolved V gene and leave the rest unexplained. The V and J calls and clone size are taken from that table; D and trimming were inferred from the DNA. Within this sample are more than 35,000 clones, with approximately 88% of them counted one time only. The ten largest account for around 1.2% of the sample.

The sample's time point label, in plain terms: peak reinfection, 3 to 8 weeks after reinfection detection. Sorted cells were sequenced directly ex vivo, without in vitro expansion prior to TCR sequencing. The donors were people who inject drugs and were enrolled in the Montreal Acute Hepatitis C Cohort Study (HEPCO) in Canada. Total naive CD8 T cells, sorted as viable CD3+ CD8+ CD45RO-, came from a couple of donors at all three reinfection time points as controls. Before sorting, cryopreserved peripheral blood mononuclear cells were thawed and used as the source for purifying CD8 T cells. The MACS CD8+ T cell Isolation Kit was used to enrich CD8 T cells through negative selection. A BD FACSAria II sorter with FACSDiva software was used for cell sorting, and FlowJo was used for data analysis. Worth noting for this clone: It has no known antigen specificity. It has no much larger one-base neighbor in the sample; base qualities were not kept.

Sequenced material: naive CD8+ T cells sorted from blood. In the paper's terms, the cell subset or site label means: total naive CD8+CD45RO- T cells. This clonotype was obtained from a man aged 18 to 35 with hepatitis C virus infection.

The CDR3 protein is CASRPTLLNTEAFF. The DNA sequence is as follows: TGTGCCAGCAGGCCTACCCTGTTGAACACTGAAGCTTTCTTT. In this chain, TRBV6-6 is recombined with TRBJ1-1, with the D gene uncertain. From a lookup of the germline V gene (reference sequence), CDR1 and CDR2 are MNHNY and SVGAGI. The junction shows trimming of 6 bases on V and 0 bases on J, plus 11 bases between the germline ends. The CDR3 starts with the cysteine, ends with the phenylalanine, and has 14 residues. Left in the record is the CDR3 DNA by itself, 42 bases read in frame from the first base.